Following are 10 T cell receptor beta chains from one sample sequenced in a study of blood T cell repertoires in COVID-19 (dated by TCRdb to about 2020). Receptor libraries were prepared by the immunoSEQ multiplex PCR assay. What TCRdb holds here is the immuneACCESS table cut down to in-frame rearrangements. Part of the clones is not present; checked against another copy, under half of the missing clones reflect an unresolved V gene, and the others are unexplained. The sample includes approximately 200,000 clones, with 75% to 90% observed a single time. The ten largest account for roughly 4.5% of the sample. The sample comprised PBMCs or T cells enriched from blood (not recorded which). These receptors came from a woman aged 25-40 years who had been exposed to COVID-19.

This clone appeared a few times. The chain recombines TRBV24-1 with TRBJ2-1; D might be TRBD2 (6 bases). The V gene's germline CDR1 is KGHDR and CDR2 SFDVKD. Trimming stripped 0 bases from V and 0 bases from J, with 8 bases between. The CDR3 has 16 residues. CDR3 sequence reads: CATSDLGTGSYNEQFF. The CDR3, as DNA: TGTGCCACCAGTGATTTGGGGACTGGCTCCTACAATGAGCAGTTCTTC.

This rearrangement joins TRBV24-1 to TRBJ2-1; 10 bases agree with TRBD1. Unmatched junction bases numbered 10, after V lost 3 bases and J lost 9 bases. Germline V lookup: CDR1 KGHDR, CDR2 SFDVKD. CDR3 length: 16 residues. The CDR3 here is CATSDSPGTGAGEQFF. The DNA for the CDR3 is TGTGCCACCAGTGATAGTCCCGGGACAGGGGCCGGTGAGCAGTTCTTC.

The chain links TRBV5-1 to TRBJ1-2; TRBD1 might be the D (6 bases). CDR1 SGHRS and CDR2 YFSETQ come from the germline V gene. CDR3 length equals 15 residues. Trimming left V 0 bases short and J 2 bases short, with 11 bases between. This CDR3 reads CASSLAGDLNYGYTF. DNA of the CDR3: TGCGCCAGCAGCTTGGCAGGGGATTTAAACTATGGCTACACCTTC. Based on the CDR3 plus reference TRBV5-1 and TRBJ1-2, the full variable domain is KAGVTQTPRYLIKTRGQQVTLSCSPISGHRSVSWYQQTPGQGLQFLFEYFSETQRNKGNFPGRFSGRQFSNSRSEMNVSTLELGDSALYLCASSLAGDLNYGYTFGSGTRLTVV.

This clone occurred once. This chain uses TRBV5-1 with TRBJ1-4, with D possibly being TRBD1 (5 bases). The CDR3 has 15 residues. Germline V CDR1 and CDR2: SGHRS, YFSETQ. Trimming left V 1 base short and J 3 bases short, with 10 bases between. The CDR3 reads CASSLLPGPNEKLFF. The CDR3 DNA reads TGCGCCAGCAGCTTGTTGCCAGGGCCTAATGAAAAACTGTTTTTT.

This chain links TRBV7-3 with TRBJ1-5; D uncertain. The CDR3 extends over 15 amino acids. Between the trimmed V and J ends, which lost 4 bases and 7 bases, there was a span of 17 bases. Germline V gene lookup returns CDR1 SGHTA and CDR2 FQGTGA. The CDR3 bases are TGTGCCAGCAGCTCCCTCCTGGGGTCGGGGCAGCCCCAGCATTTT. This codes for CASSSLLGSGQPQHF.

The V gene is TRBV24-1, the J gene TRBJ2-1; TRBD1 matches at 7 bases. Germline trimming cut 1 base from V and 6 bases from J; bases unmatched to any gene: 5. CDR3 length: 15 amino acids. Germline loops: CDR1 KGHDR, CDR2 SFDVKD. CDR3 in amino acids: CATSDLQDRSNEQFF. CDR3 DNA: TGTGCCACCAGTGATTTACAGGACAGGAGCAATGAGCAGTTCTTC.

This clone was observed once. This rearrangement joins TRBV7-2 to TRBJ1-2; no definite D call. With 2 bases removed from V and 4 bases from J, the gap between germline ends came to 5 bases. The CDR3 covers 12 residues. Germline V gives CDR1 SGHTA, CDR2 FQGNSA. Here the CDR3 reads CASSLNFYGYTF. The CDR3, as DNA: TGTGCCAGCAGCTTAAACTTCTATGGCTACACCTTC.

This clone was detected once. V is TRBV5-1 and J is TRBJ2-5; tentative D call: TRBD1 (6 bases). The CDR3 has 14 residues. Trimming shortened V by 4 bases and J by 2 bases, and 12 bases separated the two germline ends. Germline CDR1 reads SGHRS; CDR2 reads YFSETQ. In DNA, the CDR3 is TGCGCCAGCAGCCCAGGGGCGAGTCAAGAGACCCAGTACTTC. Its protein is CASSPGASQETQYF.

The genes are TRBV6-5 and TRBJ2-2; 9 positions agree with TRBD1. Germline CDR1 reads MNHEY; CDR2 reads SVGAGI. The trim removed 6 bases at V and 7 bases at J, leaving 6 bases unmatched. The CDR3 has 14 residues. This CDR3 is CASRPTGGNGELFF. CDR3 sequence (DNA): TGTGCCAGCAGGCCCACAGGGGGCAACGGGGAGCTGTTTTTT.

V is TRBV7-8 and J is TRBJ2-3; 10 nucleotides agree with TRBD2. This CDR3 contains 18 residues. J gave up 4 bases and V 1 base, and 11 bases lay outside the gene matches. Germline CDR1 and CDR2: SGHVS and FQNEAQ. CDR3 loop: CASSLVPVSGGPADTQYF. CDR3 sequence (DNA): TGTGCCAGCAGCTTAGTTCCTGTTAGCGGGGGGCCCGCAGATACGCAGTATTTT.